Presented here are 21 T cell receptor beta chains from one specimen sequenced in a study of OX40 agonist ivuxolimab in advanced cancers. Sequenced by immunoSEQ multiplex PCR; TCRdb stores in-frame clones only, minus some. Seen here are about 110,000 clones, less than 95% observed once, and the top ten hold 0.48%. The material was CD4+ or CD8+ T cells sorted from blood, obtained in a trial of the OX40 agonist ivuxolimab. The receptors come from an adult with an advanced solid tumor such as melanoma, head and neck, liver or kidney cancer.

This clone was detected a few times. V usage is TRBV30 and J usage is TRBJ1-6; TRBD1 matches 9 bases. Germline CDR1 GTSNPN, CDR2 SVGIG (reference sequence). V lost 5 bases and J lost 10; bases outside the gene matches: 6. The CDR3 is made up of 13 amino acids. DNA for the CDR3: TGTGCCTGGGAGGGACAGGGAGAGTCACCCCTCCACTTT. Residues: CAWEGQGESPLHF.

The chain has TRBV7-2 and TRBJ2-3; TRBD2 aligns across 9 bases. The CDR3 consists of 17 residues. CDR1 is SGHTA and CDR2 is FQGNSA in the germline V gene. The trim removed 4 bases at V and 2 bases at J, leaving 10 bases unmatched. DNA of the CDR3: TGTGCCAGCAGCTCCTTAGGGCGGGGGGGGACCACAGATACGCAGTATTTT. Translated: CASSSLGRGGTTDTQYF. The whole variable domain, filled in from reference TRBV7-2 and TRBJ2-3, reads GAGVSQSPSNKVTEKGKDVELRCDPISGHTALYWYRQSLGQGLEFLIYFQGNSAPDKSGLPSDRFSAERTGGSVSTLTIQRTQQEDSAVYLCASSSLGRGGTTDTQYFGPGTRLTVL.

The V call is TRBV11-2, the J call TRBJ2-2; no firm D call. The CDR3 totals 14 residues. V lost 5 bases to trimming and J lost 6 bases, with 13 bases between them. Germline V gene sequence: CDR1 SGHAT, CDR2 FQNNGV. The CDR3 DNA reads TGTGCCAGCAGCCCAGATCGGTTGTCCGGGGAGCTGTTTTTT. This gives the protein CASSPDRLSGELFF.

The chain employs TRBV6-1 and TRBJ1-3; D uncertain. The CDR3 has 14 residues. V was pared by 4 bases and J by 1 base, with 8 bases between. Per the germline V gene, CDR1 is MNHNS and CDR2 is SASEGT. The CDR3 region is CASSASGSGNTIYF. CDR3 nucleotides: TGTGCCAGCAGTGCTTCGGGTTCTGGAAACACCATATATTTT.

The V call is TRBV19, the J call TRBJ2-1; 14 bases map to TRBD2. Germline assignment: CDR1 LNHDA and CDR2 SQIVND (reference sequence). J was trimmed by 10 bases and V by 6 bases; bases with no gene match: 5. This CDR3 is 14 amino acids long. The CDR3: CASRTSGGAKEQFF. The DNA for the CDR3 is TGTGCCAGTAGGACTAGCGGGGGGGCCAAGGAGCAGTTCTTC.

This clone has just one count. The chain combines TRBV29-1 with TRBJ2-1, with TRBD2 matching 11 bases. Looked up from germline, CDR1 is SQVTM and CDR2 is ANQGSEA. The CDR3 totals 13 residues. V lost 7 bases, J lost 9 bases, and 8 bases stayed unmatched. This CDR3 is CSARSGGAFEQFF. CDR3 DNA: TGCAGCGCGCGTAGCGGGGGGGCCTTTGAGCAGTTCTTC.

The rearrangement joins TRBV27 to TRBJ2-2; 7 bases are a match to TRBD1. This CDR3 contains 15 residues. Trimming removed 3 bases from V and 4 bases from J; junction bases left unmatched: 5. Germline values: CDR1 MNHEY, CDR2 SMNVEV (reference sequence). The CDR3 coding sequence is TGTGCCAGCAGTTTTTCGGCAGGGGGCACCGGGGAGCTGTTTTTT. Protein product: CASSFSAGGTGELFF.

This sequence joins TRBV4-3 and TRBJ2-5; D gene ambiguous. V was pared by 0 bases and J by 5 bases, with 13 bases between. The germline V gene has CDR1 LGHNA and CDR2 YSLEER. This CDR3 is 15 amino acids long. The CDR3 protein is CASSQEDWSRETQYF. In nucleotides, the CDR3 is TGCGCCAGCAGCCAAGAAGATTGGAGTAGGGAGACCCAGTACTTC.

The gene calls are TRBV19 and TRBJ1-5; 7 bases are shared with TRBD1. Germline CDR1 and CDR2: LNHDA and SQIVND (reference sequence). The CDR3 has 15 residues. V was pared by 4 bases and J by 3 bases, with 6 bases of the junction left unmatched. The CDR3 DNA is TGTGCCAGTAGTAATTCACAGGGGATCAATCAGCCCCAGCATTTT. Its translation: CASSNSQGINQPQHF.

The J gene is TRBJ1-4, the V gene TRBV6-6; the D gene is possibly TRBD1 (5 bases). The CDR3 totals 15 residues. Germline CDR1 reads MNHNY; CDR2 reads SVGAGI (reference sequence). V shed 6 bases and J shed 4 bases, with 15 bases lying between them. CDR3 region: CASSAGGGSNEKLFF. In nucleotides, the CDR3 is TGTGCCAGCAGCGCCGGGGGGGGGAGTAATGAAAAACTGTTTTTT.

The V gene is TRBV19, the J gene TRBJ2-3, with 8 nucleotides matching TRBD1. The CDR3 extends over 16 amino acids. From germline, CDR1 is LNHDA and CDR2 SQIVND (reference sequence). The V and J ends lost 4 bases and 5 bases, in that order; junction bases with no gene match: 11. CDR3 coding DNA: TGTGCCAGTAGTACCCTGGACAGGGTAATCGGAGATACGCAGTATTTT. This codes for CASSTLDRVIGDTQYF.

The J gene is TRBJ1-6, the V gene TRBV11-2; tentative D call: TRBD1 (5 bases). V was trimmed by 5 bases and J by 5 bases, leaving 19 bases between them. Germline CDR1 reads SGHAT; CDR2 reads FQNNGV. The CDR3 is 17 residues long. DNA for the CDR3: TGTGCCAGCAGCCCTGGACGGGGGGAAGGACATAATTCACCCCTCCACTTT. This encodes CASSPGRGEGHNSPLHF.

This chain uses TRBV10-1 with TRBJ2-2; the match to TRBD1 covers 11 bases. The CDR3 is 15 residues long. Losses at the gene ends were 10 bases for V and 4 bases for J; bases not matched to a gene: 8. The germline V gene encodes CDR1 WNHNN and CDR2 SYGVQD (reference sequence). The CDR3 nucleotides are TGCGCCACCAGCCAGGGACAGGGGGGCACCGGGGAGCTGTTTTTT. Amino acid sequence: CATSQGQGGTGELFF.

The chain combines TRBV6-5 with TRBJ2-7; 8 nucleotides agree with TRBD2. The V and J ends lost 7 bases and 5 bases, in that order; junction bases with no gene match: 7. Germline V CDR1 and CDR2: MNHEY, SVGAGI. This CDR3 spans 13 amino acids. CDR3 nucleotides: TGTGCCAGCACGAGGAGCGGGGGCCACGAGCAGTACTTC. As protein: CASTRSGGHEQYF.

The V gene is TRBV5-6, the J gene TRBJ1-4, with a weak D call TRBD1 (5 bases). The CDR3 is made up of 16 amino acids. Trimming shortened V by 0 bases and J by 0 bases, and 9 bases separated the two germline ends. Per germline, CDR1 SGHDT and CDR2 YYEEEE. CDR3 in amino acids: CASSLGQLTTNEKLFF. CDR3 DNA sequence: TGTGCCAGCAGCTTGGGACAGTTAACAACTAATGAAAAACTGTTTTTT.

This clone was seen a single time. The J gene is TRBJ2-1, the V gene TRBV7-2; 13 nucleotides match TRBD2. This CDR3 comprises 19 residues. Germline CDR1 SGHTA, CDR2 FQGNSA. Germline trimming cut 1 base from V and 6 bases from J; bases unmatched to any gene: 12. The CDR3 loop reads CASSLEGPGTSGVSNEQFF. CDR3 DNA sequence: TGTGCCAGCAGCTTAGAGGGTCCCGGGACTAGCGGGGTTAGCAATGAGCAGTTCTTC.

The V gene is TRBV30, the J gene TRBJ1-5; 7 bases match TRBD1. Germline CDR1 reads GTSNPN; CDR2 reads SVGIG (reference sequence). The CDR3 runs 14 residues. Trimming took 2 bases from V and 2 from J; bases not matched to a gene: 3. CDR3 coding DNA: TGTGCCTGGAGTAGGGACAGCCGCAATCAGCCCCAGCATTTT. This sequence encodes CAWSRDSRNQPQHF.

The chain links TRBV10-1 to TRBJ2-3, with TRBD2 matching over 9 bases. Germline V CDR1 and CDR2: WNHNN, SYGVQD (reference sequence). The CDR3 consists of 15 residues. Trimming cost V 1 base and J 5 bases; bases outside gene matches: 4. The CDR3 DNA follows: TGCGCCAGCAGTGAGTTTAGCGGGGGAGGAGATACGCAGTATTTT. It translates to CASSEFSGGGDTQYF.

CDR3 coding DNA: TGCGCCAGCGGGCCTCTCCCGGGAATATATGGCTACACCTTC. Amino acid sequence: CASGPLPGIYGYTF. J is TRBJ1-2 and V is TRBV5-1; D is undetermined. The length of the CDR3 is 14 residues. Trimming took 7 bases from V and 5 from J, leaving 18 bases between them. Germline V gene lookup returns CDR1 SGHRS and CDR2 YFSETQ.

The table lists this clone with a count of one. The chain combines TRBV28 with TRBJ2-3, with 8 bases aligning to TRBD2. Germline trimming cut 7 bases from V and 4 bases from J; bases unmatched to any gene: 10. The CDR3 has 15 residues. Looked up from germline, CDR1 is MDHEN and CDR2 is SYDVKM. In DNA, the CDR3 is TGTGCCAGCACCCGGGGGGGGGCCCTCTCAGATACGCAGTATTTT. Its translation: CASTRGGALSDTQYF.

The chain links TRBV2 to TRBJ2-7; D possibly matches TRBD1 or TRBD2 (5 bases each). V shed 3 bases and J shed 0 bases, with 9 bases lying between them. This CDR3 has 14 amino acids. Germline values: CDR1 SNHLY, CDR2 FYNNEI. CDR3 loop: CASSEQGASYEQYF. The CDR3 DNA reads TGTGCCAGCAGTGAGCAGGGAGCCTCCTACGAGCAGTACTTC.